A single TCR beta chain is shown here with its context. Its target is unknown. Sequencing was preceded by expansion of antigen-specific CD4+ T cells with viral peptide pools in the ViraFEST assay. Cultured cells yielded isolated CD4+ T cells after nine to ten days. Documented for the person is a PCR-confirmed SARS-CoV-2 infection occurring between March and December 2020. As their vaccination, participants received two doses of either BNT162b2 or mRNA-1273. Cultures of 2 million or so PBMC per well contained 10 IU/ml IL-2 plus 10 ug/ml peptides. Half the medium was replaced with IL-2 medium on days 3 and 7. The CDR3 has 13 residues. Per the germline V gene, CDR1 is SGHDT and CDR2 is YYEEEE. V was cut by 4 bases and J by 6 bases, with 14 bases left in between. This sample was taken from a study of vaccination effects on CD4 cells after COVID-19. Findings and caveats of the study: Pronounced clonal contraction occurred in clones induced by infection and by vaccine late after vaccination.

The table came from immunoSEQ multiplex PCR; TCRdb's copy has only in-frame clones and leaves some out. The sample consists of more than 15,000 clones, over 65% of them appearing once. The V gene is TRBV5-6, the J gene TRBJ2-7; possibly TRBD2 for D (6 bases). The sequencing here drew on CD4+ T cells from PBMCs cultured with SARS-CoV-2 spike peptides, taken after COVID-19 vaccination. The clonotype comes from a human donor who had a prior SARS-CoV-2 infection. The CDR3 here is CASSRGLQLEQYF. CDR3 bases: TGTGCCAGCAGCCGGGGACTCCAGCTCGAGCAGTACTTC.